This T cell receptor beta chain was profiled in a study of blood T cell repertoires in COVID-19. In the study overall: Sources were T cells, B-cell-depleted T cells, or PBMCs; the material itself was cDNA or gDNA.

Only in-frame clones appear in the TCRdb table, and some are missing; sequencing was by immunoSEQ multiplex PCR. The sample lists roughly 700,000 clones, around 90% occurring once. This clone was counted between two and nine times. This sequence was found in a woman aged 18-29 years with acute or convalescent COVID-19. Specimen: peripheral blood.

The CDR3 bases are TGTGCCAGCAGCCCAGGGGGTTCAAGAGGCTACACCTTC. The encoded protein is CASSPGGSRGYTF. The V call is TRBV14, the J call TRBJ1-2, with 7 bases fitting TRBD1. CDR1 is SGHDN and CDR2 is FVKESK in the germline V gene. The junction had 7 bases not matched to a gene; V was cut back by 4 bases and J by 8 bases. The CDR3 runs 13 residues. The full variable domain, its missing parts supplied by reference TRBV14 and TRBJ1-2, is EAGVTQFPSHSVIEKGQTVTLRCDPISGHDNLYWYRRVMGKEIKFLLHFVKESKQDESGMPNNRFLAERTGGTYSTLKVQPAELEDSGVYFCASSPGGSRGYTFGSGTRLTVV.